The TCR beta chain described here comes from a study of T cell repertoires in cytomegalovirus infection. TCRdb re-called the reads with MiXCR, one entry per CDR3 protein. The sample shows 350,000 to 550,000 distinct CDR3 sequences, 25% to 40% of them seen only once. This CDR3 is built from 14 residues. With V trimmed by 3 bases and J by 3 bases, 2 bases remained unmatched. This clonotype was recorded a few times. Specimen: PBMCs. The sequence was obtained from a human donor in good health (CMV status not recorded). Some clones in this sample may be carry-over from other donors' samples. The chain links TRBV12-3 or TRBV12-4 to TRBJ2-1; TRBD2 aligns across 7 bases. CDR3 nucleotides: TGTGCCAGCAGTTTCGGGGGGAACTACAATGAGCAGTTCTTC. This gives the protein CASSFGGNYNEQFF.